This is a list of T cell receptor beta chains from one sample in a study of shared clonotypes between healthy human individuals. This table comes from immunoSEQ multiplex PCR, and its TCRdb copy is limited to in-frame clones, with some not included. This table has around 980,000 clones, around 78% appearing once. The sample taken for sequencing was memory CD4+ T cells from PBMCs. These receptors were taken from a man aged 18 to 30 in good health. Some clones in this sample may be carry-over from other donors' samples. Each CDR3 is given with its conserved first and last residue. Each record gives: V gene, J gene, clone size, D gene, CDR3 protein, CDR3 DNA. The D gene is left open where the match is weak. Some rows have no size entry. The others give once, few or many, or a class for an expanded clone.

v_gene: TRBV18; j_gene: TRBJ2-1; abundance: NA; d_gene: NA; CDR3aa: CASSPPIGSYNEQFF; CDR3nt: TGTGCCAGCTCACCACCCATAGGGAGCTACAATGAGCAGTTCTTC
v_gene: TRBV20-1; j_gene: TRBJ1-5; abundance: NA; d_gene: NA; CDR3aa: CSATGGQPQHF; CDR3nt: TGCAGTGCTACTGGCGGTCAGCCCCAGCATTTT
v_gene: TRBV11-1; j_gene: TRBJ1-1; abundance: once; d_gene: NA; CDR3aa: CASSHQTNTEAFF; CDR3nt: TGTGCCAGCAGCCACCAGACGAACACTGAAGCTTTCTTT
v_gene: TRBV11-2; j_gene: TRBJ1-1; abundance: NA; d_gene: NA; CDR3aa: CASSLVLVAGMNTEAFF; CDR3nt: TGTGCCAGCAGCTTAGTCCTTGTAGCAGGGATGAACACTGAAGCTTTCTTT
v_gene: TRBV10-2; j_gene: TRBJ2-3; abundance: NA; d_gene: NA; CDR3aa: CASRGPTSRTDTQYF; CDR3nt: TGCGCCAGCAGGGGGCCCACGAGCCGCACAGATACGCAGTATTTT
v_gene: TRBV18; j_gene: TRBJ1-2; abundance: NA; d_gene: NA; CDR3aa: CASSQGWDHNYWTF; CDR3nt: TGTGCCAGCTCGCAAGGTTGGGACCATAATTACTGGACCTTC
v_gene: TRBV28; j_gene: TRBJ1-5; abundance: many; d_gene: NA; CDR3aa: CASSLIGQQFQPQHF; CDR3nt: TGTGCCAGCAGTCTCATCGGGCAGCAGTTTCAGCCCCAGCATTTT
v_gene: TRBV4-3; j_gene: TRBJ2-1; abundance: few; d_gene: NA; CDR3aa: CASSQEGSGRQFF; CDR3nt: TGCGCCAGCAGCCAAGAGGGGAGCGGACGACAGTTCTTC
v_gene: TRBV2; j_gene: TRBJ1-2; abundance: NA; d_gene: NA; CDR3aa: CASSGDLGYTF; CDR3nt: TGTGCCAGCAGTGGGGATCTCGGCTACACCTTC
v_gene: TRBV2; j_gene: TRBJ1-1; abundance: NA; d_gene: NA; CDR3aa: CASVDVVEAFF; CDR3nt: TGTGCCAGCGTGGACGTTGTTGAAGCTTTCTTT
v_gene: TRBV16; j_gene: TRBJ2-3; abundance: NA; d_gene: NA; CDR3aa: CASSQSTDTQYF; CDR3nt: TGTGCCAGCAGCCAATCCACAGATACGCAGTATTTT
v_gene: TRBV4-3; j_gene: TRBJ2-3; abundance: NA; d_gene: NA; CDR3aa: CASSQDKTGSPTDTQYF; CDR3nt: TGCGCCAGCAGCCAAGATAAGACGGGATCTCCCACAGATACGCAGTATTTT
v_gene: TRBV5-1; j_gene: TRBJ2-5; abundance: NA; d_gene: TRBD2; CDR3aa: CASSSSGNGGETQYF; CDR3nt: TGCGCCAGCAGCTCTAGCGGGAACGGGGGGGAGACCCAGTACTTC
v_gene: TRBV7-3; j_gene: TRBJ2-1; abundance: NA; d_gene: TRBD2; CDR3aa: CASSSAGVNEQFF; CDR3nt: TGTGCCAGCAGCTCAGCGGGAGTCAATGAGCAGTTCTTC
v_gene: TRBV7-6; j_gene: TRBJ2-7; abundance: few; d_gene: NA; CDR3aa: CASSPQVSSYEQYF; CDR3nt: TGTGCCAGCAGCCCACAGGTCAGCTCCTACGAGCAGTACTTC
v_gene: TRBV2; j_gene: TRBJ2-7; abundance: NA; d_gene: TRBD1; CDR3aa: CASSAQGATYEQYF; CDR3nt: TGTGCCAGCAGTGCACAGGGGGCCACCTACGAGCAGTACTTC
v_gene: TRBV28; j_gene: TRBJ2-2; abundance: NA; d_gene: TRBD1; CDR3aa: CATSKGARTGELFF; CDR3nt: TGTGCCACCTCGAAGGGGGCAAGGACCGGGGAGCTGTTTTTT
v_gene: TRBV9; j_gene: TRBJ2-7; abundance: NA; d_gene: NA; CDR3aa: CASSVSGRGGKGDEQYF; CDR3nt: TGTGCCAGCAGCGTGTCCGGGAGAGGCGGGAAGGGGGACGAGCAGTACTTC
v_gene: TRBV9; j_gene: TRBJ2-1; abundance: NA; d_gene: TRBD2; CDR3aa: CASSPQAGGYNEQFF; CDR3nt: TGTGCCAGCAGCCCTCAAGCGGGAGGTTACAATGAGCAGTTCTTC
v_gene: TRBV5-1; j_gene: TRBJ2-3; abundance: NA; d_gene: NA; CDR3aa: CASSLNSRGTDTQYF; CDR3nt: TGCGCCAGCAGCTTGAATAGCAGGGGCACAGATACGCAGTATTTT